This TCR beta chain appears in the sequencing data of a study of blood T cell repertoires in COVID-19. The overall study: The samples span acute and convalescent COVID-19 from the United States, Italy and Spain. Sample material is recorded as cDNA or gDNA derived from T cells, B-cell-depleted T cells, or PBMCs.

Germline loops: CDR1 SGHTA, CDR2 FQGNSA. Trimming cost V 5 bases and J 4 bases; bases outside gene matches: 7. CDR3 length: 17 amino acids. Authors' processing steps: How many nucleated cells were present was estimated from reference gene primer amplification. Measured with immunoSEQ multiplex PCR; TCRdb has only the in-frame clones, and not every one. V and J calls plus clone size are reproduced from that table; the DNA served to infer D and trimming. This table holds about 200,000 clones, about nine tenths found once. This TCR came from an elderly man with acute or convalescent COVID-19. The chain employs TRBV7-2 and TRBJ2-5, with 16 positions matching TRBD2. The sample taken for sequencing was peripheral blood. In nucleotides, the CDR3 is TGTGCCAGCAGCCCCCCGGGACTAGCGGGAGGGGCAGAGACCCAGTACTTC. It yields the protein CASSPPGLAGGAETQYF.